This is a list of T cell receptor beta chains from one sample in a study of blood T cell repertoires in COVID-19. Using immunoSEQ multiplex PCR, the repertoire was profiled, and TCRdb retains in-frame clones only, with some absent. The table records just over 250,000 clones, 88% of them present only once. The sample consisted of peripheral blood. Every receptor here comes from a woman between 65 and 79 years old with COVID-19, enrolled during active disease. Both conserved end residues are part of each CDR3. The order of the fields is J gene, V gene, clone size, D gene, CDR3 DNA, CDR3 protein. A D gene is named only where the DNA matches it firmly. Not every row has a clone size; where given, it reads once, few, many or a size class.

TRBJ2-1 TRBV7-2 NA NA TGTGCCAGCACCACCTATCGAGGTATGGATGAGCAGTTCTTC CASTTYRGMDEQFF
TRBJ1-5 TRBV19 NA NA TGTGCCAGTAGCCCTCCCGAACGGGGTGCTGGCAATCAGCCCCAGCATTTT CASSPPERGAGNQPQHF
TRBJ2-3 TRBV19 NA NA TGTGCCAGTAGCCGAGGACAGACGAACACAGATACGCAGTATTTT CASSRGQTNTDTQYF
TRBJ1-5 TRBV18 NA TRBD1 TGTGCCAGCTCCCAAAGGGACGGACAGGGTTATAGCAATCAGCCCCAGCATTTT CASSQRDGQGYSNQPQHF
TRBJ2-7 TRBV30 once TRBD2 TGTGCCTGGAGTGTACGACTAGCGGGAAACGAGCAGTACTTC CAWSVRLAGNEQYF
TRBJ2-2 TRBV5-4 once TRBD1 TGTGCCAGCAGTCACCGTAGGACAGGGGACACCGGGGAGCTGTTTTTT CASSHRRTGDTGELFF
TRBJ2-2 TRBV7-2 NA NA TGTGCCAGCAGCTCTCGAGGAGGGAACGACGGGGAGCTGTTTTTT CASSSRGGNDGELFF
TRBJ2-6 TRBV14 once NA TGTGCCAGCAGGAGGGGGTCTGGGGCCAACGTCCTGACTTTC CASRRGSGANVLTF
TRBJ2-1 TRBV27 NA NA TGTGCCAGCAGTTTGGCAGGGCCGGTTAACAATGAGCAGTTCTTC CASSLAGPVNNEQFF
TRBJ2-7 TRBV10-3 NA TRBD1 TGTGCCAACGCTAAGGACAGGAGCTCCTACGAGCAGTACTTC CANAKDRSSYEQYF
TRBJ1-4 TRBV19 NA NA TGTGCCAGTAGTATGACACAGGGTTTGGAAAAACTGTTTTTT CASSMTQGLEKLFF
TRBJ2-1 TRBV6-5 NA NA TGTGCCAGCAGTTCTGTACCGGGACTTTCTTACAATGAGCAGTTCTTC CASSSVPGLSYNEQFF
TRBJ1-1 TRBV2 NA TRBD1 TGTGCCAGCAGCCCCACAGGGGGCGCATACACTGAAGCTTTCTTT CASSPTGGAYTEAFF
TRBJ2-5 TRBV5-1 NA TRBD2 TGCGCCAGCAGCTCAAGCGGGAGCGTGGAGACCCAGTACTTC CASSSSGSVETQYF
TRBJ1-2 TRBV13 NA NA TGTGCCAGCAGCCCAGGGGACTATGGCTACACCTTC CASSPGDYGYTF
TRBJ2-2 TRBV4-1 NA NA TGCGCCAGCAGCCAAGATAGAGGGGGAAGATTCACCGGGGAGCTGTTTTTT CASSQDRGGRFTGELFF
TRBJ2-7 TRBV24-1 NA TRBD1 TGTGCCACTAGTCACATTATGAGGGATCAGGGACAGGGGTCTTCCTACGAGCAGTACTTC CATSHIMRDQGQGSSYEQYF
TRBJ1-2 TRBV21-1 NA NA TGTGCCAGCAGCAAAGAGTATCAGGACAGGCGCCCGGATGGCTACACCTTC CASSKEYQDRRPDGYTF
TRBJ1-1 TRBV19 NA NA TGTGCCAGTAGAATCCCGGGGGAGGGTTTTTCAAAAGCTTTCTTT CASRIPGEGFSKAFF